These 21 T cell receptor beta chains were sequenced from one sample in a study of molecular identifiers for immune sequencing clone quantification. From the PCR reads, TCRdb called clonotypes with MiXCR, one entry per CDR3 protein. The sample has 65,000 to 70,000 distinct CDR3 sequences; around 18% are singletons. Sequencing input: naive CD8+ T cells from blood, with Jurkat cell RNA spiked in. The subset is: FACS-sorted CD8+CD4-CCR7+CD45RA+ naive T cells. The receptors originated from a human donor in good health. Some libraries in this study had Jurkat cell RNA spiked in.

This clonotype was seen at least ten times. The chain uses TRBV12-3 or TRBV12-4 and TRBJ1-1, with 11 bases aligning to TRBD1. The CDR3 contains 16 residues. The trim removed 3 bases at V and 0 bases at J, leaving 3 bases unmatched. The CDR3 sequence: CASSFRDRGMNTEAFF. The CDR3 DNA sequence: TGTGCCAGCAGTTTCCGGGACAGGGGGATGAACACTGAAGCTTTCTTT.

This clonotype is labeled medium-sized (0.01 to 0.1%). The rearrangement joins TRBV30 to TRBJ2-3; the D gene is possibly TRBD2 (7 bases). Trimming stripped 0 bases from V and 4 bases from J, with 14 bases between. Looked up from germline, CDR1 is GTSNPN and CDR2 is SVGIG (reference sequence). The CDR3 is made up of 15 amino acids. The CDR3 loop is CAWSVLGAGADTQYF. The CDR3 bases are TGTGCCTGGAGTGTACTGGGGGCGGGGGCAGATACGCAGTATTTT.

In the case of this clonotype: Possible read error: a much larger clone is one base away. This chain links TRBV2 with TRBJ2-2; tentatively, D is TRBD1 or TRBD2 (5 bases each). CDR3 length: 15 amino acids. Germline CDR1 reads SNHLY; CDR2 reads FYNNEI. This CDR3 is CASRPRGPTTGEPFF. In nucleotides, the CDR3 is TGTGCCAGCAGACCCCGGGGACCAACCACCGGGGAGCCGTTTTTT.

The sample holds many counts of this clonotype. The rearrangement links TRBV7-9 to TRBJ2-7; D unresolved. Per the germline V gene, CDR1 is SEHNR and CDR2 is FQNEAQ (reference sequence). This CDR3 comprises 14 residues. V was clipped by 4 bases and J by 1 base, with 11 bases between them. The CDR3 spells CASSSPFRSYEQYF. The CDR3, as DNA: TGTGCCAGCAGCTCTCCGTTCCGTTCCTACGAGCAGTACTTC. The variable domain in full, completed from reference TRBV7-9 and TRBJ2-7, reads DTGVSQNPRHKITKRGQNVTFRCDPISEHNRLYWYRQTLGQGPEFLTYFQNEAQLEKSRLLSDRFSAERPKGSFSTLEIQRTEQGDSAMYLCASSSPFRSYEQYFGPGTRLTVT.

This chain joins TRBV29-1 and TRBJ1-2; no clear D. Germline V gene data show CDR1 as SQVTM and CDR2 as ANQGSEA. This CDR3 has 10 residues. V lost 7 bases and J 7 bases, leaving 10 bases between the germline ends. The CDR3 loop is CSDRWGGYTF. CDR3 DNA sequence: TGCAGCGACCGGTGGGGTGGCTACACCTTC.

The V call is TRBV11-2, the J call TRBJ2-1; D possibly matches TRBD1 or TRBD2 (5 bases each). V was clipped by 5 bases and J by 8 bases, with 22 bases between them. Germline V gene sequence: CDR1 SGHAT, CDR2 FQNNGV. The CDR3 has 16 amino acids. This CDR3 reads CASSRPKGSVSDEQFF. Here the CDR3 DNA reads TGTGCCAGCAGCAGACCCAAGGGGAGCGTATCAGATGAGCAGTTCTTC.

To note about this clonotype: Being one base from a much bigger clone, this may be a read error. This rearrangement joins TRBV14 to TRBJ1-6; D remains unclear. The CDR3 consists of 17 residues. The germline V gene encodes CDR1 SGHDN and CDR2 FVKESK. The CDR3 sequence is CASSQRSTGSYISPLHF. CDR3 nucleotide sequence: TGTGCCAGCAGCCAACGATCGACGGGCTCCTATATTTCACCCCTCCACTTT.

The chain joins TRBV27 to TRBJ1-5; D is unclear. This CDR3 has 12 amino acids. Germline V gene lookup returns CDR1 MNHEY and CDR2 SMNVEV (reference sequence). Deletions cut 6 bases from V and 7 bases from J, with 10 bases between. CDR3 nucleotides: TGTGCCAGCAGCCCCTCTGGGCAGCCCCAGCATTTT. Amino acid sequence: CASSPSGQPQHF.

The sample holds many counts of this clonotype. The chain joins TRBV10-3 to TRBJ2-4; D ambiguous. The CDR3 totals 14 residues. Trimming removed 2 bases at V and 7 bases at J, with 12 bases between. Germline V lookup: CDR1 ENHRY, CDR2 SYGVKD. CDR3: CAISEVSTWNIQYF. CDR3 nucleotides: TGTGCCATCAGTGAGGTCAGCACTTGGAACATTCAGTACTTC.

This clonotype was seen at least ten times. The V and J genes are TRBV4-1 and TRBJ1-2, with D possibly being TRBD1 (5 bases). The germline V and J ends were trimmed by 2 bases and 6 bases, with 16 bases remaining between them. This CDR3 has 15 residues. Germline CDR1 MGHRA, CDR2 YSYEKL. The CDR3 protein is CASSQPPQGENGYTF. In DNA, the CDR3 is TGCGCCAGCAGCCAACCCCCGCAGGGAGAAAATGGCTACACCTTC.

This clonotype was seen at least ten times. This chain joins TRBV7-6 and TRBJ2-3; 8 nucleotides line up with TRBD2. The J segment lost 5 bases and the V segment lost 5 bases, leaving 21 bases of the junction unmatched. CDR3 length: 19 residues. In germline, CDR1 is SGHVS, CDR2 FNYEAQ. CDR3 protein: CASSLFPAQSSGIIDTQYF. CDR3 DNA sequence: TGTGCCAGCAGCCTTTTTCCCGCCCAGAGTAGCGGGATAATAGATACGCAGTATTTT.

The rearrangement joins TRBV12-5 to TRBJ2-3; D gene unclear. The V and J ends lost 1 base and 5 bases respectively, with 10 bases between them. Germline V gene sequence: CDR1 LGHNT, CDR2 FRNRAP. This CDR3 has 14 residues. Written as DNA, the CDR3 is TGTGCTAGTGGTTTGGGGGAAATCCGAGATACGCAGTATTTT. It encodes CASGLGEIRDTQYF.

Concerning this clonotype: A read error may explain this, as a much larger clone is one base away. The chain's CDR3 is CALQGVSYEQYF. CDR3 coding DNA: TGTGCCCTCCAGGGGGTCTCCTACGAGCAGTACTTC. The chain uses TRBV30 and TRBJ2-7, with TRBD1 identical over 7 bases. Germline CDR1 and CDR2: GTSNPN and SVGIG (reference sequence). The length of the CDR3 is 12 residues. V shed 8 bases, J shed 0 bases, and the junction held 4 bases outside the gene matches.

The rearrangement links TRBV19 to TRBJ2-7; D perhaps matches TRBD2 (5 bases). Germline V gene data show CDR1 as LNHDA and CDR2 as SQIVND (reference sequence). Trimming cost V 5 bases and J 7 bases, with 15 bases left between them. This CDR3 region has 13 residues. This CDR3 is CASSLSGVGEQYF. The CDR3 nucleotides read TGTGCCAGTAGTTTGTCCGGGGTCGGGGAGCAGTACTTC.

This clonotype was counted at least ten times. J is TRBJ1-1 and V is TRBV28; D possibly corresponds to TRBD1 (5 bases). The CDR3 has 15 amino acids. Germline V gene data show CDR1 as MDHEN and CDR2 as SYDVKM. V dropped 2 bases and J dropped 1 base, with 11 bases sitting between them. CDR3 coding DNA: TGTGCCAGCAGTTTACCCGACAGTAGGAACACTGAAGCTTTCTTT. Protein sequence: CASSLPDSRNTEAFF.

The V gene is TRBV19, the J gene TRBJ1-1; D might be TRBD1 (5 bases). Germline assignment: CDR1 LNHDA and CDR2 SQIVND (reference sequence). There are 13 residues in the CDR3. V was pared by 7 bases and J by 4 bases, with 13 bases between. The CDR3 DNA follows: TGTGCCAGTACAAGGGGAGCGGGCACTGAAGCTTTCTTT. Amino acid sequence: CASTRGAGTEAFF.

The genes are TRBV7-9 and TRBJ1-4; D remains ambiguous. Deletions cut 8 bases from V and 6 bases from J, with 7 bases between. Germline V gene sequence: CDR1 SEHNR, CDR2 FQNEAQ (reference sequence). This CDR3 has 11 amino acids. The CDR3: CASREDEKLFF. In DNA, the CDR3 is TGTGCCAGCCGGGAAGATGAAAAACTGTTTTTT.

This clonotype occurred many times. This chain connects TRBV10-3 to TRBJ2-3; TRBD1 or TRBD2 may be the D gene (6 bases each). The germline gives CDR1 ENHRY, CDR2 SYGVKD. This CDR3 is built from 14 residues. The germline V and J ends were trimmed by 7 bases and 4 bases, with 15 bases remaining between them. The CDR3 DNA is TGTGCCATCATGGAAGGGGGAGGTTCAGATACGCAGTATTTT. This translates into CAIMEGGGSDTQYF.

To note about this clonotype: A read error may be the cause here, since a much bigger clone is one base away. The rearrangement links TRBV9 to TRBJ2-2; D uncertain. The CDR3 runs to 15 residues. CDR1 and CDR2 (germline): SGDLS, YYNGEE. The CDR3 DNA reads TGTGCCAGCGGCGTATACGGAACGAACACCGGGGAGCTGTTTTTT. This codes for CASGVYGTNTGELFF.

Worth noting for this clonotype: Given a much more abundant clone one base away, this may be a read error. The chain carries TRBV28 and TRBJ2-5, with TRBD1 matching over 9 bases. The ends lost 8 bases at V and 4 bases at J; junction bases unmatched: 5. There are 13 residues in the CDR3. Germline V gives CDR1 MDHEN, CDR2 SYDVKM. The CDR3 region is CASLQGALETQYF. The CDR3, as DNA: TGTGCCAGCCTACAGGGGGCTCTAGAGACCCAGTACTTC.

This clonotype was seen many times. The junction departs from germline at one end; a sequencing error may be responsible. The gene calls are TRBV29-1 and TRBJ2-7; D is unclear. CDR1 and CDR2 (germline): SQVTM, ANQGSEA. This CDR3 region has 13 residues. Written as DNA, the CDR3 is TGCAGCGCTGAATCGGGCGATACCTACGAGCAGTACTTC. It yields the protein CSAESGDTYEQYF.